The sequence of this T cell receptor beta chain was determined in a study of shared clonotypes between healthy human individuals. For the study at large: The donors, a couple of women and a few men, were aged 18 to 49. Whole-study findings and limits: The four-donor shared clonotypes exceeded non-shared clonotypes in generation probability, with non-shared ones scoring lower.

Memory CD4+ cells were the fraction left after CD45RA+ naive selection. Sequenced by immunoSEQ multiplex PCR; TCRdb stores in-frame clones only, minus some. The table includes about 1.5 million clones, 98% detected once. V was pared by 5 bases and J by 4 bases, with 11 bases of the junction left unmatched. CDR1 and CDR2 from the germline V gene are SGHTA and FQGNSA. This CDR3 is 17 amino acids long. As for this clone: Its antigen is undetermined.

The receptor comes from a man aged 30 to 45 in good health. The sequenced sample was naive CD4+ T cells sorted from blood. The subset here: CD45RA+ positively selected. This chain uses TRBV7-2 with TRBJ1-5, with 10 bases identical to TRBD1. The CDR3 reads CASSPRRWTGGNQPQHF. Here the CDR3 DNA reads TGTGCCAGCAGCCCGCGACGATGGACAGGGGGAAATCAGCCCCAGCATTTT.